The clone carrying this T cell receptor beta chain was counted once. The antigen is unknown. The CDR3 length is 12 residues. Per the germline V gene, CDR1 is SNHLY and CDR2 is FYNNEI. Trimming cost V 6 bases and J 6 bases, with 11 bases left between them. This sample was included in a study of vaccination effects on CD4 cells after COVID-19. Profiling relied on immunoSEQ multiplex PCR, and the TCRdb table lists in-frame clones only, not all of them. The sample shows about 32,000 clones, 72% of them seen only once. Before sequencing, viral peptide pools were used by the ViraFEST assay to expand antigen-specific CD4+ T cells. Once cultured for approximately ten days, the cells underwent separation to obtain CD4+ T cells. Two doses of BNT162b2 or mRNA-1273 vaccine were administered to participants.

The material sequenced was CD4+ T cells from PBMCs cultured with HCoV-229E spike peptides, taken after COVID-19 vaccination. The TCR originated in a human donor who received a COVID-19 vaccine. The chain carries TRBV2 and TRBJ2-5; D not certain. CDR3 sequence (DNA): TGTGCCAGCAGCGTGGTTGAGCAGACCCAGTACTTC. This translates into CASSVVEQTQYF.